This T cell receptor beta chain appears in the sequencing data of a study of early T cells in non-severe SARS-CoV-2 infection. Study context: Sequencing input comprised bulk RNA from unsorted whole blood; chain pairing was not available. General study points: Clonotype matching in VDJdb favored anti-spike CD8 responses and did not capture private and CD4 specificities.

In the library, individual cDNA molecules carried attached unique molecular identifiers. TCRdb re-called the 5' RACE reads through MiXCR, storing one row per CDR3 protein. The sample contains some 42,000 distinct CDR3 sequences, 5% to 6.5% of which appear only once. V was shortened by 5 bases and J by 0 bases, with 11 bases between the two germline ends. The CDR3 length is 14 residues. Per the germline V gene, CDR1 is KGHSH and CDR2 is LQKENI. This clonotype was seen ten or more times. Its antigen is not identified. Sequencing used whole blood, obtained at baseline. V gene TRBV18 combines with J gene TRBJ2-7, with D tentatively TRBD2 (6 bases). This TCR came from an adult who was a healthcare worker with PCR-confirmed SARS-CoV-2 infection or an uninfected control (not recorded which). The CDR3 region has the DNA TGTGCCAGCTCAGAGGCGGGGAGCTCCTACGAGCAGTACTTC. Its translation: CASSEAGSSYEQYF.